A single sample is the source of the 21 T cell receptor beta chains below, sequenced in a study of OX40 agonist ivuxolimab in advanced cancers. The data were produced by immunoSEQ multiplex PCR, yet TCRdb's version contains in-frame clones alone and is incomplete. Found here are over 14,000 clones, about 75% of them singletons; the top ten hold about 36%. The sequenced sample was CD4+ or CD8+ T cells sorted from blood, obtained in a trial of the OX40 agonist ivuxolimab. The receptors were gathered from an adult with an advanced solid tumor such as melanoma, head and neck, liver or kidney cancer.

By share, this clone counts as large (0.1 to 1%). The chain recombines TRBV11-2 with TRBJ1-1; D gene unclear. From germline, CDR1 is SGHAT and CDR2 FQNNGV. V lost 2 bases and J lost 0, with 10 bases in between. The length of the CDR3 is 15 residues. For the CDR3, the DNA is TGTGCCAGCAGCTTAATGAACAGCCTGAACACTGAAGCTTTCTTT. Translating gives CASSLMNSLNTEAFF.

V gene TRBV6-5 combines with J gene TRBJ2-7, with D unclear. Germline V gives CDR1 MNHEY, CDR2 SVGAGI. The CDR3 is 11 residues long. Trimming shortened V by 6 bases and J by 0 bases, and 3 bases separated the two germline ends. The CDR3 nucleotides read TGTGCCAGCAGCCACTCCTACGAGCAGTACTTC. It codes for CASSHSYEQYF.

The chain combines TRBV30 with TRBJ2-1; 10 nucleotides align to TRBD2. This CDR3 contains 17 residues. V gave up 4 bases and J gave up 2 bases; unmatched junction bases: 11. Germline V gives CDR1 GTSNPN, CDR2 SVGIG (reference sequence). The CDR3 DNA reads as TGTGCCTGGAACGGGCCCAAACTAGCGGGAACCTACAATGAGCAGTTCTTC. Its protein is CAWNGPKLAGTYNEQFF. Supplemented by reference TRBV30 and TRBJ2-1, the full variable domain reads SQTIHQWPATLVQPVGSPLSLECTVEGTSNPNLYWYRQAAGRGLQLLFYSVGIGQISSEVPQNLSASRPQDRQFILSSKKLLLSDSGFYLCAWNGPKLAGTYNEQFFGPGTRLTVL.

The rearrangement joins TRBV7-9 to TRBJ2-5; TRBD1 aligns across 7 bases. Germline CDR1 reads SEHNR; CDR2 reads FQNEAQ (reference sequence). J lost 2 bases, V lost 5 bases, and 11 bases had no gene match. CDR3 length equals 16 residues. CDR3 loop: CASSNERQGSQETQYF. The CDR3 DNA reads as TGTGCCAGCAGCAACGAGAGACAGGGTAGTCAAGAGACCCAGTACTTC.

The chain uses TRBV9 and TRBJ2-2, with 12 bases identical to TRBD2. V dropped 4 bases and J dropped 8; count of bases not matched to a gene: 9. The CDR3 runs 16 residues. Germline V gene data show CDR1 as SGDLS and CDR2 as YYNGEE. CDR3 residues: CASSSRTSGDTGELFF. Here the CDR3 DNA reads TGTGCCAGCAGCTCCAGGACTAGCGGGGATACGGGGGAGCTGTTTTTT.

This clone was counted between two and nine times. The V and J genes are TRBV19 and TRBJ2-2; TRBD2 might be the D (6 bases). CDR1 is LNHDA, CDR2 SQIVND, per germline (reference sequence). Between the trimmed V and J ends, which lost 4 bases and 7 bases, there was a span of 16 bases. The CDR3 loop spans 15 amino acids. CDR3 residues: CASSTYLASNGELFF. CDR3 bases: TGTGCCAGTAGTACATACCTAGCGAGTAACGGGGAGCTGTTTTTT.

The rearrangement links TRBV10-1 to TRBJ1-5; no clear D gene. Germline CDR1 and CDR2: WNHNN and SYGVQD (reference sequence). The CDR3 covers 16 residues. V was shortened by 5 bases and J by 0 bases, with 14 bases between the two germline ends. The CDR3 sequence is CASSCPDVNSNQPQHF. The CDR3 region has the DNA TGCGCCAGCAGTTGTCCCGACGTTAATAGCAATCAGCCCCAGCATTTT.

This chain links TRBV7-8 with TRBJ2-2, with a possible D match to TRBD1 (5 bases). V lost 8 bases and J 5 bases, leaving 15 bases between the germline ends. Germline assignment: CDR1 SGHVS and CDR2 FQNEAQ. The CDR3 consists of 14 residues. The CDR3 loop reads CASLGAVTTGELFF. DNA of the CDR3: TGTGCCAGCCTAGGGGCAGTGACGACCGGGGAGCTGTTTTTT.

The chain combines TRBV4-1 with TRBJ2-7; no clear D. Germline V gene sequence: CDR1 MGHRA, CDR2 YSYEKL. CDR3 length: 14 residues. The V gene lost 1 base and the J gene lost 0 bases, with 7 bases spanning the gap. The CDR3 protein is CASSQGSTSYEQYF. CDR3 nucleotide sequence: TGCGCCAGCAGCCAAGGTTCCACCTCCTACGAGCAGTACTTC.

The chain is built from TRBV4-2 and TRBJ2-1, with D hard to call. There are 11 residues in the CDR3. Deletions cut 10 bases from V and 7 bases from J, with 11 bases between. Germline V gives CDR1 LGHNA, CDR2 YNFKEQ. The CDR3 bases are TGTGCCACCCAAAGTCTGAATGAGCAGTTCTTC. This gives the protein CATQSLNEQFF.

The V and J genes are TRBV5-1 and TRBJ1-1, with D perhaps TRBD1 (6 bases). The V gene lost 4 bases and the J gene lost 1 base, with 11 bases spanning the gap. There are 14 residues in the CDR3. The germline gives CDR1 SGHRS, CDR2 YFSETQ. Here the CDR3 DNA reads TGCGCCAGCAGCGGAGGGGGGACGAACACTGAAGCTTTCTTT. Protein: CASSGGGTNTEAFF.

V and J are TRBV7-9 and TRBJ2-3; the match to TRBD1 covers 8 bases. This CDR3 has 17 amino acids. Germline V gene data show CDR1 as SEHNR and CDR2 as FQNEAQ (reference sequence). V gave up 5 bases and J gave up 3 bases; unmatched junction bases: 13. CDR3 DNA: TGTGCCAGCAGCGCCCGCATTGGGGGACAGGATACAGATACGCAGTATTTT. This sequence encodes CASSARIGGQDTDTQYF.

V gene TRBV6-1 combines with J gene TRBJ1-3; tentatively, D is TRBD1 (6 bases). Between the trimmed V and J ends, which lost 1 base and 5 bases, there was a span of 9 bases. The CDR3 covers 14 residues. The germline gives CDR1 MNHNS, CDR2 SASEGT. The CDR3 DNA sequence: TGTGCCAGCAGTGAAGGCACAGGGAGAAACACCATATATTTT. Protein product: CASSEGTGRNTIYF.

The chain employs TRBV27 and TRBJ2-1; 7 bases are a match to TRBD2. V lost 3 bases and J lost 7; bases outside the gene matches: 9. The germline V gene has CDR1 MNHEY and CDR2 SMNVEV (reference sequence). The CDR3 sequence is 15 residues long. The CDR3 DNA reads TGTGCCAGCAGTTTGACCGGGACTATCGGGAATGAGCAGTTCTTC. Protein product: CASSLTGTIGNEQFF.

The chain employs TRBV21-1 and TRBJ2-7; the listed D gene, TRBD1, was not tested against the DNA. TRBV21-1 is labeled a pseudogene. The CDR3 spans 14 residues. CDR3 sequence (DNA): TGTGCCAGCAGCGTAAAGACAGGTTCCTACGAGCAGTACTTC. This encodes CASSVKTGSYEQYF.

The V gene is TRBV2, the J gene TRBJ1-2; D unclear. The V end was cut by 7 bases, the J end by 6 bases, with 15 bases between. CDR1 SNHLY and CDR2 FYNNEI come from the germline V gene. There are 13 residues in the CDR3. CDR3 sequence reads: CASKGNPLDGYTF. For the CDR3, the DNA is TGTGCCAGCAAAGGGAACCCATTGGATGGCTACACCTTC.

The chain uses TRBV13 and TRBJ2-5; 8 bases match TRBD2. The last part of the DNA fits TRBJ2-7 better; the J call may be wrong. The CDR3 loop spans 14 amino acids. Germline-derived CDR1 and CDR2 are PRHDT and FYEKMQ (reference sequence). For the CDR3, the DNA is TGTGCCAGCAGCCCCCGGGGGGGGGCTTACGAGCAGTACTTC. It specifies CASSPRGGAYEQYF.

V and J are TRBV29-1 and TRBJ2-2; a possible D gene is TRBD1 (5 bases). Germline V gene lookup returns CDR1 SQVTM and CDR2 ANQGSEA. This CDR3 region has 14 residues. CDR3 loop: CSPLGQTNTGELFF. In nucleotides, the CDR3 is TGCAGTCCTCTAGGACAAACGAACACCGGGGAGCTGTTTTTT.

The V gene is TRBV30, the J gene TRBJ2-3; either TRBD1 or TRBD2 may fit D (5 bases each). CDR3 size: 12 residues. V was shortened by 7 bases and J by 3 bases, with 11 bases between the two germline ends. Germline-derived CDR1 and CDR2 are GTSNPN and SVGIG (reference sequence). Here the CDR3 reads CASRDLTDTQYF. CDR3 in DNA: TGTGCCTCCAGGGACCTGACAGATACGCAGTATTTT.

The chain recombines TRBV4-1 with TRBJ2-1; TRBD2 matches 8 bases. The CDR3 is 16 amino acids. Germline trimming cut 1 base from V and 2 bases from J; bases unmatched to any gene: 4. CDR1 is MGHRA, CDR2 YSYEKL, per germline. The CDR3 DNA reads as TGCGCCAGCAGCCAAGTTGTAGCGGGACCCTACAATGAGCAGTTCTTC. Amino acids: CASSQVVAGPYNEQFF.

The chain is built from TRBV11-3 and TRBJ2-7; unclear D gene. Germline CDR1 and CDR2: SGHNT and YENEEA. V lost 5 bases to trimming and J lost 0 bases, with 2 bases between them. The CDR3 extends over 11 amino acids. CDR3 nucleotides: TGTGCCAGCAGCGCCTCCTACGAGCAGTACTTC. Translating it yields CASSASYEQYF.